The rows below give T cell receptor beta chains drawn from one sample of a study of breast tumors, draining lymph nodes, adjacent tissues. TCRdb independently ran MiXCR on the multiplex PCR reads; one entry per CDR3 protein. The sample yields over 10,000 distinct CDR3 sequences, 62% seen once. Source material: tumor-adjacent breast tissue. These receptors came from a female donor with breast cancer. Some clones in this sample may be carry-over from other donors' samples. Both conserved end residues are part of each CDR3. Each record gives: V gene, D gene, J gene, clone size, CDR3 protein, CDR3 DNA. D genes are given only for firm matches. Only part of the rows carry a size: once, few, many, or a class if the clone is expanded.

TRBV7-9	-	TRBJ2-2	-	CASSLTAGGSTGELFF	TGTGCCAGCAGCTTAACCGCAGGGGGGAGCACCGGGGAGCTGTTTTTT
TRBV29-1	-	TRBJ2-7	-	CSTTGAVGSYEQYF	TGCAGCACTACGGGGGCCGTAGGGTCCTACGAGCAGTACTTC
TRBV6-1	-	TRBJ2-2	many	CASRGQVYTGELFF	TGTGCCAGCAGGGGGCAGGTGTACACCGGGGAGCTGTTTTTT
TRBV19	TRBD2	TRBJ2-1	many	CASSMRGTSGRNEQFF	TGTGCCAGTAGTATGCGGGGGACTAGCGGGAGAAATGAGCAGTTCTTC
TRBV13	-	TRBJ2-1	-	CAGDVGGSNEQLF	TGTGCCGGCGACGTGGGAGGTAGCAATGAGCAGCTCTTC
TRBV2	TRBD1	TRBJ2-5	-	CASILDRGETQYF	TGTGCCAGCATCCTGGACAGGGGGGAGACCCAGTACTTC
TRBV11-3	-	TRBJ1-2	few	CASSSYGDSRPGYTF	TGTGCCAGCAGCTCCTATGGGGACTCGCGGCCCGGCTACACCTTC
TRBV12-3/TRBV12-4	TRBD1	TRBJ1-2	once	CATGRRTGVYYGYTF	TGTGCCACCGGCCGACGGACAGGAGTCTACTATGGCTACACCTTC
TRBV4-1	-	TRBJ1-2	medium-sized	CASSQAVTAPWIGGYTF	TGCGCCAGCAGCCAAGCTGTCACAGCCCCATGGATTGGAGGCTACACCTTC
TRBV29-1	-	TRBJ2-1	-	CSVDILQRSDEQFF	TGCAGCGTAGACATTTTGCAGAGGTCGGATGAGCAGTTCTTC
TRBV7-9	TRBD1	TRBJ2-2	once	CASSVATGHTGELFF	TGTGCCAGCAGCGTCGCGACAGGGCACACCGGGGAGCTGTTTTTT
TRBV7-3	TRBD1	TRBJ2-7	medium-sized	CASSPSGQGAYEQYF	TGTGCCAGCAGCCCGTCCGGACAGGGGGCCTACGAGCAGTACTTC
TRBV18	TRBD2	TRBJ2-3	many	CASSSTSGGADTQYF	TGTGCCAGCTCATCGACTAGCGGGGGGGCAGATACGCAGTATTTT
TRBV6-2/TRBV6-3	TRBD2	TRBJ2-1	-	CASRDPSGRYNEQFF	TGTGCCAGCAGGGACCCTAGCGGGAGATACAATGAGCAGTTCTTC
TRBV5-4	-	TRBJ2-1	-	CASSLDGTSYNEQFF	TGTGCCAGCAGCTTGGACGGAACCTCCTACAATGAGCAGTTCTTC
TRBV2	-	TRBJ2-3	-	CASSDVATDTQYF	TGTGCCAGCAGTGACGTAGCCACAGATACGCAGTATTTT
TRBV5-1	-	TRBJ2-7	-	CASSFEPYEQYF	TGTGCCAGCAGCTTCGAACCCTACGAGCAGTACTTC
TRBV7-6	-	TRBJ2-7	-	CASSLAGTEQYF	TGTGCCAGCAGCTTAGCAGGGACCGAGCAGTACTTC